This is a list of T cell receptor beta chains from one sample in a study of blood T cell repertoires in COVID-19. Clones were sequenced by immunoSEQ multiplex PCR, and TCRdb holds only the in-frame ones, with some missing. The data show roughly 80,000 clones, about 88% seen once. Material for sequencing was peripheral blood. Every receptor here comes from a woman aged 80 or older with acute or convalescent COVID-19. Each CDR3 is given with its conserved first and last residue. A D gene is named only where the DNA matches it firmly. Not all rows give a size; the values are once, few, many and, for expanded clones, a class.

d_gene	v_gene	abundance	j_gene	CDR3aa	CDR3nt
NA	TRBV6-5	NA	TRBJ1-2	CASSLRQDYGYTF	TGTGCCAGCAGTTTAAGACAGGACTATGGCTACACCTTC
NA	TRBV24-1	NA	TRBJ2-6	CATSEGGAGANVLTF	TGTGCCACCAGTGAAGGAGGGGCCGGGGCCAACGTCCTGACTTTC
NA	TRBV6-5	NA	TRBJ2-2	CASKPGLGGTGELFF	TGTGCCAGCAAACCGGGACTGGGTGGGACCGGGGAGCTGTTTTTT
TRBD2	TRBV11-3	NA	TRBJ2-1	CASSLELAGGGEQFF	TGTGCCAGCAGCTTAGAACTAGCGGGAGGCGGCGAGCAGTTCTTC
TRBD1	TRBV27	NA	TRBJ2-7	CASSSLLHRGSYEQYF	TGTGCCAGCAGTTCACTACTTCACAGGGGATCTTACGAGCAGTACTTC
NA	TRBV4-3	NA	TRBJ2-6	CASSQVSGRASGANVLTF	TGCGCCAGCAGCCAAGTTAGCGGCCGAGCCTCTGGGGCCAACGTCCTGACTTTC
NA	TRBV6-2/TRBV6-3	NA	TRBJ2-1	CASSYRGPSGEQFF	TGTGCCAGCAGTTACAGGGGCCCCTCCGGTGAGCAGTTCTTC
NA	TRBV9	NA	TRBJ2-7	CASSVESDAWAEQYF	TGTGCCAGCAGCGTAGAATCGGATGCATGGGCCGAGCAGTACTTC
NA	TRBV15	NA	TRBJ2-1	CATSRVEGPTYNEQFF	TGTGCCACCAGCAGAGTGGAGGGGCCGACCTACAATGAGCAGTTCTTC
TRBD1	TRBV28	NA	TRBJ1-5	CASSQAGGYSRQPQHF	TGTGCCAGCAGTCAGGCAGGGGGGTATAGTAGGCAGCCCCAGCATTTT
TRBD1	TRBV2	few	TRBJ1-4	CASSGQGGDNEKLFF	TGTGCCAGCAGTGGACAGGGTGGGGATAATGAAAAACTGTTTTTT
TRBD1	TRBV29-1	NA	TRBJ2-5	CSVAPGTGAQETQYF	TGCAGCGTCGCTCCAGGGACAGGGGCCCAAGAGACCCAGTACTTC
TRBD1	TRBV27	NA	TRBJ1-1	CASSLTGEFTEAFF	TGTGCCAGCAGTTTAACAGGGGAATTCACTGAAGCTTTCTTT
NA	TRBV6-2/TRBV6-3	NA	TRBJ1-5	CASSSPSQPQHF	TGTGCCAGCAGTTCCCCATCTCAGCCCCAGCATTTT
TRBD2	TRBV6-4	once	TRBJ2-1	CASSDSPLAGRSYNEQFF	TGTGCCAGCAGTGACTCCCCTTTAGCGGGCCGCTCCTACAATGAGCAGTTCTTC
NA	TRBV5-6	NA	TRBJ2-5	CASSQQGQQETQYF	TGTGCCAGCAGCCAACAGGGCCAACAAGAGACCCAGTACTTC
NA	TRBV4-3	NA	TRBJ1-2	CASSQAGHGYTF	TGCGCCAGCAGCCAAGCCGGTCATGGCTACACCTTC
NA	TRBV7-2	NA	TRBJ1-2	CASSLVRVDYGYTF	TGTGCCAGCAGCTTAGTCAGGGTGGACTATGGCTACACCTTC
NA	TRBV7-8	NA	TRBJ2-1	CASSLVSVRPEFF	TGTGCCAGCAGCTTAGTGAGCGTAAGGCCAGAGTTCTTC
NA	TRBV7-7	NA	TRBJ2-5	CASSLRRGFQETQYF	TGTGCTAGCAGCTTAAGGCGGGGCTTTCAAGAGACCCAGTACTTC
NA	TRBV19	NA	TRBJ2-1	CASSRGLRGSSYNEQFF	TGTGCCAGTAGTAGGGGACTTCGAGGGAGCTCCTACAATGAGCAGTTCTTC
TRBD2	TRBV5-4	once	TRBJ2-3	CASSLDFLASGIRTDTQYF	TGTGCCAGCAGCTTGGACTTCCTGGCTAGCGGGATTCGCACAGATACGCAGTATTTT
NA	TRBV3-1/TRBV3-2	NA	TRBJ1-5	CASSPAGGGPDQPQHF	TGTGCCAGCAGCCCCGCCGGGGGGGGGCCTGATCAGCCCCAGCATTTT
TRBD2	TRBV30	NA	TRBJ2-2	CAWSAGLAGGELFF	TGTGCCTGGAGTGCGGGACTAGCGGGCGGGGAGCTGTTTTTT
NA	TRBV3-1/TRBV3-2	NA	TRBJ2-5	CASSQGFGETQYF	TGTGCCAGCAGCCAAGGGTTCGGGGAGACCCAGTACTTC
TRBD2	TRBV19	NA	TRBJ2-3	CASRPGLAQDTQYF	TGTGCCAGTAGGCCAGGACTAGCGCAGGATACGCAGTATTTT
NA	TRBV7-8	NA	TRBJ2-5	CASSPSQETQYF	TGTGCCAGCAGCCCTAGCCAAGAGACCCAGTACTTC
TRBD1	TRBV19	NA	TRBJ1-2	CASSSYRGQYYGYTF	TGTGCCAGTAGTAGTTACAGGGGGCAATACTATGGCTACACCTTC
TRBD1	TRBV19	NA	TRBJ1-1	CASSTRTGTGVGTEAFF	TGTGCCAGTAGTACCAGAACCGGGACAGGGGTTGGCACTGAAGCTTTCTTT
NA	TRBV7-9	once	TRBJ2-7	CASSLLTGISEQYF	TGTGCCAGCAGCTTACTGACCGGGATAAGCGAGCAGTACTTC
TRBD1	TRBV6-5	NA	TRBJ1-4	CASSYRGPREKLFF	TGTGCCAGCAGTTACAGGGGGCCGCGGGAAAAACTGTTTTTT
NA	TRBV27	once	TRBJ2-7	CASSLGGGRSYEQYF	TGTGCCAGCAGTTTAGGCGGGGGCCGCTCCTACGAGCAGTACTTC
NA	TRBV6-6	NA	TRBJ2-7	CASSYRGEQYF	TGTGCCAGCAGTTACAGGGGCGAGCAGTACTTC
NA	TRBV7-3	NA	TRBJ1-1	CASSLTREGRAFF	TGTGCCAGCAGCTTAACGCGCGAGGGCAGGGCTTTCTTT
NA	TRBV27	NA	TRBJ1-1	CASRRSTGLWVGRAEAFF	TGTGCCAGCAGGCGCTCCACAGGGTTATGGGTAGGTAGGGCTGAAGCTTTCTTT
NA	TRBV28	NA	TRBJ1-2	CASSSGGYTF	TGTGCCAGCAGTTCGGGGGGCTACACCTTC
TRBD1	TRBV7-6	NA	TRBJ1-3	CASSLVAGQGSTIYF	TGTGCCAGCAGCTTAGTCGCCGGACAGGGAAGCACCATATATTTT
NA	TRBV5-1	NA	TRBJ1-1	CASSPGGGGVTEAFF	TGCGCCAGCAGCCCGGGGGGGGGCGGTGTCACTGAAGCTTTCTTT
NA	TRBV6-6	NA	TRBJ1-2	CASRSLQGVGGYTF	TGTGCCAGCAGGTCCTTACAAGGGGTTGGTGGCTACACCTTC
TRBD2	TRBV9	NA	TRBJ2-5	CASSDPTSGRVETQYF	TGTGCCAGCAGCGACCCGACTAGCGGGAGAGTGGAGACCCAGTACTTC